Listed below are T cell receptor beta chains from one sample, sequenced in a study of shared clonotypes between healthy human individuals. Profiling relied on immunoSEQ multiplex PCR, and the TCRdb table lists in-frame clones only, not all of them. The sample gives about 1.5 million clones, approximately 98% of which show up once; roughly 0.45% is in the top ten. The sample comprised naive CD4+ T cells sorted from blood. These receptors were collected from a man younger than 45 in good health. CDR3s include the opening cysteine and the closing phenylalanine or tryptophan. Fields, in order: D gene, J gene, V gene, CDR3 protein, CDR3 DNA. D genes are given only for firm matches.

>NA|TRBJ2-1|TRBV7-2
CASSQESYPYNEQFF
TGTGCCAGCAGCCAAGAGTCCTATCCCTACAATGAGCAGTTCTTC
>NA|TRBJ2-6|TRBV11-2
CASSGASGANVLTF
TGTGCCAGCAGCGGGGCGTCCGGGGCCAACGTCCTGACTTTC
>TRBD2|TRBJ2-7|TRBV15
CATSRDRRAGLVYEQYF
TGTGCCACCAGCAGAGATAGACGAGCGGGGCTGGTATACGAGCAGTACTTC
>TRBD1|TRBJ1-1|TRBV5-6
CASSRTGVTEAFF
TGTGCCAGCAGTCGTACAGGGGTAACTGAAGCTTTCTTT
>NA|TRBJ1-4|TRBV28
CASSPLWATNEKLFF
TGTGCCAGCAGTCCCCTCTGGGCAACTAATGAAAAACTGTTTTTT
>TRBD1|TRBJ2-7|TRBV7-9
CASSLRTGGRGTFSYEQYF
TGTGCCAGCAGCTTACGGACAGGGGGTAGAGGAACCTTTTCCTACGAGCAGTACTTC
>NA|TRBJ2-1|TRBV5-4
CASSLARPSPNEQFF
TGTGCCAGCAGCTTGGCGCGTCCCTCTCCCAATGAGCAGTTCTTC
>TRBD2|TRBJ2-1|TRBV11-2
CASSLETPLTKAGSRNEQFF
TGTGCCAGCAGCTTAGAAACCCCTTTAACCAAAGCGGGGAGTCGGAATGAGCAGTTCTTC
>NA|TRBJ1-3|TRBV6-5
CASRLQIFSGNTIYF
TGTGCCAGCAGATTACAGATATTCTCTGGAAACACCATATATTTT
>NA|TRBJ1-3|TRBV7-7
CASSLEGRPSSGNTIYF
TGTGCTAGCAGCTTAGAAGGTAGGCCAAGCTCTGGAAACACCATATATTTT
>TRBD1|TRBJ1-4|TRBV2
CASSERTGTNEKLFF
TGTGCCAGCAGTGAACGGACAGGGACTAATGAAAAACTGTTTTTT
>NA|TRBJ2-7|TRBV15
CATSTTRGGYEQYF
TGTGCCACCTCCACGACGAGGGGGGGCTACGAGCAGTACTTC
>TRBD1|TRBJ2-3|TRBV29-1
CSVRTGQGWTDTQYF
TGCAGCGTGCGCACGGGACAGGGATGGACAGATACGCAGTATTTT